This TCR beta chain was sequenced during a study of T-cell memory formation after mild COVID-19. Notes on the study in general: Of the contracting clones, CD4+ ones lay mainly in CM and EM, and CD8+ ones in EMRA. CD4/CD8 balance characterized clones contracting day 15 to 85, and CD4+ skew characterized later expanders. SARS-CoV-2 specificity of second-wave clones peaking day 37 was unconfirmed.

The sample holds a few counts of this clonotype. The antigen is undetermined. This CDR3 region has 13 residues. V was pared by 2 bases and J by 6 bases, with 11 bases between. Germline values: CDR1 SEHNR, CDR2 FQNEAQ (reference sequence). After 5'RACE with constant-segment primers, TCR alpha and TCR beta cDNA libraries carrying sample barcodes and UMIs were obtained. In TCRdb, the 5' RACE reads were re-called with MiXCR into one record per CDR3 protein. The top ten hold 2.1% of the sample, which has 200,000 to 300,000 distinct CDR3 sequences, just over 15% seen once. The clonotype originates from an adult woman who had mild COVID-19 (a few samples of this study predate the infection). Cell type and time point are not known. The sequenced sample was PBMCs or a T cell subset sorted from them (not recorded which). This chain joins TRBV7-9 and TRBJ2-7; TRBD1 is a possible D gene (5 bases). The DNA for the CDR3 is TGTGCCAGCAGCTTAAGACAGCTCGGCGAGCAGTACTTC. Protein sequence: CASSLRQLGEQYF. Full variable domain (outside the CDR3, taken from reference TRBV7-9 and TRBJ2-7): DTGVSQNPRHKITKRGQNVTFRCDPISEHNRLYWYRQTLGQGPEFLTYFQNEAQLEKSRLLSDRFSAERPKGSFSTLEIQRTEQGDSAMYLCASSLRQLGEQYFGPGTRLTVT.